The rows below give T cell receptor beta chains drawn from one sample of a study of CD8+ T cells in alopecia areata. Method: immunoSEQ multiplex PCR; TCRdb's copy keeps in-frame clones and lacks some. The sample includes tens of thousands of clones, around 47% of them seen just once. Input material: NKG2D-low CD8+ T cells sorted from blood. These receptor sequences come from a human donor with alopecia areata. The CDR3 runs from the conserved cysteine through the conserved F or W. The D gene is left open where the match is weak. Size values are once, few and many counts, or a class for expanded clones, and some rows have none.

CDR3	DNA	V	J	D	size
CASSQVPGHSYEQYF	TGCGCCAGCAGCCAAGTTCCGGGACATAGCTACGAGCAGTACTTC	TRBV4-1	TRBJ2-7	NA	NA
CASSQDRGSYEQYF	TGCGCCAGCAGCCAAGATCGAGGGAGCTACGAGCAGTACTTC	TRBV4-3	TRBJ2-7	NA	NA
CASSTMTQAGGQQETQYF	TGTGCCAGCAGCACAATGACCCAAGCGGGAGGGCAGCAAGAGACCCAGTACTTC	TRBV28	TRBJ2-5	TRBD2	NA
CASSLTVSSYNEQFF	TGTGCCAGCAGCTTAACCGTCAGCTCCTACAATGAGCAGTTCTTC	TRBV5-4	TRBJ2-1	NA	many
CASSAVTSGQSDTDTQYF	TGTGCCAGCAGCGCGGTTACCTCGGGACAGTCGGACACAGATACGCAGTATTTT	TRBV9	TRBJ2-3	TRBD1	NA
CASSLVQATEAFF	TGTGCCAGCAGCTTAGTACAGGCCACTGAAGCTTTCTTT	TRBV7-9	TRBJ1-1	NA	few
CASSLTGSYNEQFF	TGTGCCAGCAGCTTGACGGGGTCGTACAATGAGCAGTTCTTC	TRBV7-6	TRBJ2-1	NA	NA
CASSGPGAENIQYF	TGTGCCAGCAGTGGCCCAGGGGCAGAAAACATTCAGTACTTC	TRBV5-6	TRBJ2-4	NA	NA
CSVESGLAGNEQFF	TGCAGCGTTGAATCCGGACTAGCGGGCAATGAGCAGTTCTTC	TRBV29-1	TRBJ2-1	TRBD2	NA
CASSPDRVDYEQYF	TGCGCCAGCAGCCCGGACAGGGTGGATTACGAGCAGTACTTC	TRBV4-3	TRBJ2-7	TRBD1	NA
CASSSSGRPPYNEQFF	TGTGCCAGCAGCTCAAGCGGGAGACCCCCCTACAATGAGCAGTTCTTC	TRBV7-9	TRBJ2-1	TRBD2	NA
CSVWTGDSIPGANVLTF	TGCAGCGTCTGGACAGGGGACTCCATCCCTGGGGCCAACGTCCTGACTTTC	TRBV29-1	TRBJ2-6	TRBD1	NA
CSVAIRDSGANVLTF	TGCAGCGTTGCTATCAGGGACTCTGGGGCCAACGTCCTGACTTTC	TRBV29-1	TRBJ2-6	NA	few